The sequence of this T cell receptor beta chain was determined in a study of CD8 T cells in ankylosing spondylitis. The CDR3 runs 17 residues. Germline CDR1 is SGHRS and CDR2 is YFSETQ. The J segment lost 0 bases and the V segment lost 4 bases, leaving 10 bases of the junction unmatched. A remark on this clonotype: Its target is not known.

Overall study findings and caveats: Reports say disease-linked clones showed up significantly more in matched ankylosing spondylitis synovial fluid.

Using quantitative 5'-RACE with molecular barcodes, the authors made TCR beta libraries. TCRdb processed the 5' RACE reads anew with MiXCR; each CDR3 protein has one entry. The data hold 290,000 or so distinct CDR3 sequences, with 20% to 25% observed a single time. This chain connects TRBV5-1 to TRBJ2-5; 9 bases match TRBD2. The specimen was blood, either unsorted or a sorted T cell fraction (not recorded which). The receptor comes from a female donor with ankylosing spondylitis or in good health (not recorded which). The CDR3 loop reads CASSTGTSQGNQETQYF. The DNA for the CDR3 is TGCGCCAGCAGCACCGGGACTAGCCAGGGGAACCAAGAGACCCAGTACTTC. Full variable domain (missing parts from reference TRBV5-1 and TRBJ2-5): KAGVTQTPRYLIKTRGQQVTLSCSPISGHRSVSWYQQTPGQGLQFLFEYFSETQRNKGNFPGRFSGRQFSNSRSEMNVSTLELGDSALYLCASSTGTSQGNQETQYFGPGTRLLVL.